This T cell receptor beta chain was observed in a study of chemoradiotherapy in HPV16-positive cancers. Study background: Candidate HPV-specific T-cell clones and common TCR motifs came from functional assays in two HPV16-positive patients.

Repeated repertoire sampling spanned the course of chemoradiotherapy. Whole-study results and caveats: Candidate HPV-specific clones and E7-related TCR motifs grew in tumor during treatment.

The method was immunoSEQ multiplex PCR; TCRdb's version includes in-frame clones alone and lacks a portion of them. The data hold about 67,000 clones, with roughly 90% observed a single time. The CDR3 length is 13 residues. Looked up from germline, CDR1 is SGHVS and CDR2 is FNYEAQ. After removal of 5 bases from V and 3 bases from J, the junction contained 3 bases not matched to a gene. Of note for this clone: What it recognizes is unknown.

The input for sequencing was blood, taken from a patient who underwent chemoradiotherapy. The chain joins TRBV7-6 to TRBJ2-7, with TRBD1 matching 8 bases. This receptor was obtained from a human donor with HPV-associated anogenital cancer. The CDR3 DNA reads TGTGCCAGCAGCCTACAGGGGGACTACGAGCAGTACTTC. Its protein is CASSLQGDYEQYF.